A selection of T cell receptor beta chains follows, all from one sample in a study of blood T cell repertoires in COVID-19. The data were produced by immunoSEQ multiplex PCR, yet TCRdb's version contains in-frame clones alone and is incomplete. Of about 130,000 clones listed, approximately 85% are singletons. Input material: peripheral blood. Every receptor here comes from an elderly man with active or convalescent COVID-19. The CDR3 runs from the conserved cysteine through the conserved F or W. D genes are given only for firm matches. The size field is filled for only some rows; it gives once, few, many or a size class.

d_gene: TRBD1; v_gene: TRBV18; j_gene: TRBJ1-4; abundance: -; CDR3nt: TGTGCCAGCTCACCCGGGACAGGGGAGGATGAAAAACTGTTTTTT; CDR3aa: CASSPGTGEDEKLFF
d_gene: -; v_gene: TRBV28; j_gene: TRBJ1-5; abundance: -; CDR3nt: TGTGCCAGCAGTCCTTACAGGGCCAATCAGCCCCAGCATTTT; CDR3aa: CASSPYRANQPQHF
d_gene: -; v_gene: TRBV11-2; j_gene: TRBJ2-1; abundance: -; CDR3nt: TGTGCCAGCAGCTTAGTAGGGGCGGTTGGTGAGCAGTTCTTC; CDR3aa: CASSLVGAVGEQFF
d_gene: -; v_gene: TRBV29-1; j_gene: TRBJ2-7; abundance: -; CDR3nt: TGCAGCGCCCGGTCGGGTGGAACCTACGAGCAGTACTTC; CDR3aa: CSARSGGTYEQYF
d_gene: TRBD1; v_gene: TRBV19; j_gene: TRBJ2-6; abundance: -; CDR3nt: TGTGCCAGTAGTCTCGGGACAGGCCTCTCTGGGGCCAACGTCCTGACTTTC; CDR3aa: CASSLGTGLSGANVLTF
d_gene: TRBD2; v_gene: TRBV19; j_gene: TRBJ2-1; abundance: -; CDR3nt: TGTGCCAGTAGTCCCCGGACTAGATTGGTGTTCTCCCTCAATGAGCAGTTCTTC; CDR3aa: CASSPRTRLVFSLNEQFF
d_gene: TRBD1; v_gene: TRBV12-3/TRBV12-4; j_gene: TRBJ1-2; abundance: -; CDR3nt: TGTGCCAGCAGTGGGGACAGTAACTATGGCTACACCTTC; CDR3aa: CASSGDSNYGYTF
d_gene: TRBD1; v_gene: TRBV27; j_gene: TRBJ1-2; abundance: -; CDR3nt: TGTGCCAGCAGTTCACAGGACAGGGGGAGGTATGGCTACACCTTC; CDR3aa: CASSSQDRGRYGYTF
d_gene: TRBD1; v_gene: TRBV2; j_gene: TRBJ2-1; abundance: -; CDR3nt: TGTGCCGTTGGGACAGGGTGGAATGAGCAGTTCTTC; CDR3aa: CAVGTGWNEQFF
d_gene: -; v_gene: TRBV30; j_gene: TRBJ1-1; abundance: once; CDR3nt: TGTGCCTGGAGTGGACAGGTGAACACTGAAGCTTTCTTT; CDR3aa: CAWSGQVNTEAFF
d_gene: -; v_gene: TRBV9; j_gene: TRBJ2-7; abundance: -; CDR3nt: TGTGCCAGCAGCGTACAAGTGGGAACGGGAAACGAGCAGTACTTC; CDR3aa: CASSVQVGTGNEQYF
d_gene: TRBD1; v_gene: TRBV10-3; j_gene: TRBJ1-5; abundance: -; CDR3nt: TGTGCCATCAGCCAAGGGACAGGGGGGGAACAGCCCCAGCATTTT; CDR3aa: CAISQGTGGEQPQHF
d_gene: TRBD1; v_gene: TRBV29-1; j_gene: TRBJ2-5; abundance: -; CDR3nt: TGCAGCGTTCCGACAGGGGTGCGTGAGACCCAGTACTTC; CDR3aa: CSVPTGVRETQYF
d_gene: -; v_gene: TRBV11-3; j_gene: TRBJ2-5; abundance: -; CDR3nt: TGTGCCAGCAGCTTAGGGCAGGTCCGTGAAGAGACCCAGTACTTC; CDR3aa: CASSLGQVREETQYF
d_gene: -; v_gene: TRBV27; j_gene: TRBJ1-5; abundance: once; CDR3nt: TGTGCCAGCAGAGTTTGGGGGGGCGAGGATCAGCCCCAGCATTTT; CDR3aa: CASRVWGGEDQPQHF
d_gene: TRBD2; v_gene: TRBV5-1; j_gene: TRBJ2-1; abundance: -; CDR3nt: TGCGCCAGCAAATCTAGCGGGGGGGCGGCTGAGCAGTTCTTC; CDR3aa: CASKSSGGAAEQFF
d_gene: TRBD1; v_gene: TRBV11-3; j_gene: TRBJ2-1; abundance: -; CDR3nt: TGTGCCAGCAGCGCTCTGAGGGGGCCCTACAATGAGCAGTTCTTC; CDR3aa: CASSALRGPYNEQFF
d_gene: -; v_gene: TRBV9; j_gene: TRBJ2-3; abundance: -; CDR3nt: TGTGCCAGCAGCGTAGAAGCGGGCACAGATACGCAGTATTTT; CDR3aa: CASSVEAGTDTQYF
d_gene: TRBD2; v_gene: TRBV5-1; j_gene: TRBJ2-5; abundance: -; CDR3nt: TGCGCCAGCAGCTTGCGGCTAGCGGGAGGAAACCAAGAGACCCAGTACTTC; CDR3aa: CASSLRLAGGNQETQYF
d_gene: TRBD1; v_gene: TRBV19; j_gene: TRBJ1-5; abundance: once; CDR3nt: TGTGCAACAGGGGATAGCAATCAGCCCCAGCATTTT; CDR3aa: CATGDSNQPQHF